Detailed here is one T cell receptor beta chain. The sample belongs to a study of T cells in Graves' hyperthyroidism and ophthalmopathy. Looked up from germline, CDR1 is SGHRS and CDR2 is YFSETQ. The CDR3 extends over 13 amino acids. Trimming removed 5 bases at V and 3 bases at J, with 11 bases between. Amplified TCR beta CDR3 regions derived from RNA transcripts. TCR CDR3 regions were first amplified by RT-PCR with HTBI primers. TCRdb called the multiplex PCR reads again in MiXCR, with one record for every CDR3 protein. The sample holds 600,000 or so distinct CDR3 sequences; roughly 15% are singletons and the top ten take approximately 13%. The PBMCs were taken from roughly 9.3 ml of fresh peripheral blood.

The clonotype was recovered from a woman aged 45-65 years with Graves' ophthalmopathy. The sequencing input was blood. The chain joins TRBV5-1 to TRBJ1-1, with D hard to call. The CDR3 spells CASRFEEYTEAFF. CDR3 in DNA: TGCGCCAGCAGATTTGAGGAATACACTGAAGCTTTCTTT.